These T cell receptor beta chains were read from a single sample in a study of CD8 T cells in ankylosing spondylitis. TCRdb re-analysed the 5' RACE reads in MiXCR, keeping a single row per CDR3 protein. The repertoire consists of more than 600,000 distinct CDR3 sequences, with around 17% occurring once and the leading ten covering around 19%. Sequenced input: blood, either unsorted or a sorted T cell fraction (not recorded which). These TCRs come from a male donor with ankylosing spondylitis. CDR3s include the opening cysteine and the closing phenylalanine or tryptophan. A D gene is named only where the DNA matches it firmly. Expanded clones are given a class, and other clones once, few, many or no size at all.

len	j_gene	abundance	d_gene	v_gene	CDR3nt	CDR3aa
14	TRBJ2-1	.	TRBD1	TRBV5-5	TGTGCCAGCAGCTTGGCGGCACAGGGGAGCGAGCAGTTCTTC	CASSLAAQGSEQFF
17	TRBJ1-1	many	TRBD1	TRBV5-1	TGCGCCAGCAGCCTCCTCGGGACAGGGTATGATGACACTGAAGCTTTCTTT	CASSLLGTGYDDTEAFF
16	TRBJ2-3	.	TRBD1	TRBV27	TGTGCCAGCAGTTTCAGGACGACAGGGACCTCCGATACGCAGTATTTT	CASSFRTTGTSDTQYF
14	TRBJ2-2	few	.	TRBV10-1	TGCGCCAGCAGGGCTAAAGAGCCCACCGGGGAGCTGTTTTTT	CASRAKEPTGELFF
14	TRBJ2-7	few	.	TRBV28	TGTGCCAGCAGTTATTACGGGACCCGGATGGAACAGTACTTC	CASSYYGTRMEQYF
16	TRBJ2-5	.	TRBD2	TRBV29-1	TGCAGCGTTGATAAGGGTAGAGGCGGGGGGGAAGAGACCCAGTACTTC	CSVDKGRGGGEETQYF
16	TRBJ2-3	.	TRBD2	TRBV6-1	TGTGCCAGCAGTGCCCGGCTAGCGGGAAGCACAGATACGCAGTATTTT	CASSARLAGSTDTQYF
18	TRBJ2-3	.	.	TRBV20-1	TGCAGTGCTAGAGATCCAAGGGGTAAAGAGTGGGGTGCGGATACGCAGTATTTT	CSARDPRGKEWGADTQYF
16	TRBJ1-1	few	.	TRBV20-1	TGCAGTGCTAGTTGGGGACTCCCCACTTTGAACACTGAAGCTTTCTTT	CSASWGLPTLNTEAFF
15	TRBJ1-2	many	TRBD1	TRBV5-1	TGCGCCAGCAGCCCTGGGGACAGGCAAAACTATGGCTACACCTTC	CASSPGDRQNYGYTF
18	TRBJ2-2	.	TRBD2	TRBV11-1	TGTGCCAGCTTACCGACTAGCGGGAGGATTGTTTACACCGGGGAGCTGTTTTTT	CASLPTSGRIVYTGELFF
13	TRBJ2-7	.	.	TRBV7-9	TGTGCCAGCTCCCCCCCTCCGACATGGGAGCAGTACTTC	CASSPPPTWEQYF
15	TRBJ2-1	few	.	TRBV6-2/TRBV6-3	TGTGCCAGCAGTCGCCGGAGAGGCCCCCACGATGAGCAGTTCTTC	CASSRRRGPHDEQFF
15	TRBJ1-5	few	.	TRBV6-2/TRBV6-3	TGTGCCAGCAGTCCCCTTCAGCGGGGCAATCAGCCCCAGCATTTT	CASSPLQRGNQPQHF
14	TRBJ2-7	few	.	TRBV5-1	TGCGCCAGCAGCTTGAACAGGGACGGAGTTGGGCAGTACTTC	CASSLNRDGVGQYF
18	TRBJ2-3	.	TRBD2	TRBV6-5	TGTGCCAGCAGTTACTCGTGGGGTAGCGGGGGCAACACAGATACGCAGTATTTT	CASSYSWGSGGNTDTQYF
15	TRBJ1-6	.	TRBD1	TRBV6-5	TGTGCCAGCAGTTACTCGCCAGGGGGCAATTCACCCCTCCACTTT	CASSYSPGGNSPLHF
14	TRBJ2-1	few	TRBD1	TRBV2	TGTGCCAGCGGTCCCGGGACAGGGAGGAATGAGCAGTTCTTC	CASGPGTGRNEQFF
13	TRBJ2-5	.	.	TRBV2	TGTGCCAGCAGTGAAGTGCCCTCAGAGACCCAGTACTTC	CASSEVPSETQYF
15	TRBJ2-7	few	TRBD1	TRBV2	TGTGCCAGCAGTTCCGGGACAGTGATAGCCTACGAGCAGTACTTC	CASSSGTVIAYEQYF
15	TRBJ1-5	.	.	TRBV6-2/TRBV6-3	TGTGCCAGCGCCACGGTCAGGGCTAGCAATCAGCCCCAGCATTTT	CASATVRASNQPQHF
15	TRBJ1-1	few	TRBD1	TRBV6-5	TGTGCCAGCAGTTACTCGACAGGGCCAAACACTGAAGCTTTCTTT	CASSYSTGPNTEAFF
15	TRBJ2-7	.	.	TRBV5-1	TGCGCCAGCAGCTTGGAACCAGAGCTGGCCTACGAGCAGTACTTC	CASSLEPELAYEQYF
15	TRBJ2-7	.	.	TRBV19	TGTGCCAGTGCCATGATCGACAGGTCAAGCTACGAGCAGTACTTC	CASAMIDRSSYEQYF
15	TRBJ1-5	.	TRBD1	TRBV11-2	TGTGCCAGCAGCTCGGGACAGGGGGCTAGTCAGCCCCAGCATTTT	CASSSGQGASQPQHF
14	TRBJ2-3	.	.	TRBV4-1	TGCGCCAGCAGACGATTCGTAGGGGAAGATACACAGTATTTT	CASRRFVGEDTQYF
11	TRBJ1-1	many	.	TRBV25-1	TGTGCCAGCAGTGAGGGGCCTGAAGCTTTCTTT	CASSEGPEAFF
14	TRBJ2-1	many	TRBD2	TRBV20-1	TGCAGTGCTATCGGGACTAGCGGGGTATATGAGCAGTTCTTC	CSAIGTSGVYEQFF
11	TRBJ1-5	once	.	TRBV12-3/TRBV12-4	TGTGCCAGCAGTGTTTTCGGGCCCCAGCATTTT	CASSVFGPQHF
17	TRBJ2-3	.	.	TRBV24-1	TGTGCCACCAGTGATCCCGCCCCTAGCGTGCGGGGAGATACGCAGTATTTT	CATSDPAPSVRGDTQYF
13	TRBJ2-7	.	.	TRBV4-3	TGCGCCAGCAGCCAAGAGGTATTAGGGGAGCAGTACTTC	CASSQEVLGEQYF
16	TRBJ1-4	few	.	TRBV5-1	TGCGCCAGCAGCCGGGACCACTTGGTCACTAATGAAAAACTGTTTTTT	CASSRDHLVTNEKLFF
12	TRBJ2-1	.	.	TRBV15	TGTGCCACCGGGGGCTCGATTAATGAGCAGTTCTTC	CATGGSINEQFF
14	TRBJ1-6	.	.	TRBV19	TGTGCCAGTAGTATTCTGGGTGGCGATTCACCCCTCCACTTT	CASSILGGDSPLHF
14	TRBJ2-3	few	.	TRBV7-9	TGTGCCAGCAGCGATGCGGGGGCCACAGATACGCAGTATTTT	CASSDAGATDTQYF
14	TRBJ2-7	few	.	TRBV5-1	TGCGCCAGCAGCGTCCGGGACAACGCCTACGAGCAGTACTTC	CASSVRDNAYEQYF
13	TRBJ2-7	.	TRBD2	TRBV7-9	TGTGCCAGCGGCGGACTAGCGGAGATCGAGCAGTACTTC	CASGGLAEIEQYF